This T cell receptor beta chain comes out of a study of cytomegalovirus exposure and HLA in healthy donors. Study-wide results and caveats: Excluded were some V segments that proved indistinguishable, including TRBV6-2 and TRBV6-3.

The PCR employed 60 Vbeta primers together with 13 Jbeta primers. The protocol was immunoSEQ multiplex PCR, while the TCRdb copy is restricted to in-frame clones and leaves out a portion. The sample data list under 90,000 clones. As to this clone: What it binds is unknown.

The CDR3 consists of 15 residues. The V and J genes are TRBV1 and TRBJ2-2; the tabulated D call, TRBD1, remains unverified against the DNA. TRBV1 is marked as a pseudogene. The origin of this receptor is a man aged 45 to 65 in good health and CMV-seropositive. The sample taken for sequencing was PBMCs. The CDR3 here is CTSSQPTGATGELFF. Here the CDR3 DNA reads TGCACCAGCAGCCAACCAACAGGGGCCACCGGGGAGCTGTTTTTT.